This T cell receptor beta chain is drawn from a study of T cell responses to AZD1222 COVID-19 vaccine (dated by TCRdb to about 2021). With regard to the full study: AZD1222 recipients with second doses at about 4 weeks or about 12 weeks were pooled, because spike-specific TCR depth and breadth did not differ between schedules. TCR sequencing was performed for approximately 240 trial participants, of whom some 200 were given two doses of AZD1222 and approximately 26 were given two doses of MenACWY control vaccine. Trial participants were enrolled by age into 18-55, 56-69 and 70-plus year subgroups, with approximately 150, 28 and 58 TCR-sequenced participants respectively.

In the paper's terms, the time point label means: baseline before first vaccination. The vaccinee samples were drawn from two UK trials, COV001 and COV002, one of which was a single-blind randomized controlled phase 2/3 trial testing AZD1222 (ChAdOx1 nCoV-19) in healthy adults. Trial participant PBMC samples were collected at day 0 and day 28 after the second dose for TCRbeta chain sequencing. What the research found in general, with its limitations: The 56-69-year group was small, and its depth increase did not reach significance, likely because of low power. Conclusions about previously exposed vaccinees are limited, since just a handful of AZD1222 recipients were seropositive for SARS-CoV-2 at baseline. Participants were mostly white British, with more females than males. The authors suggested clonal diversity may have been underestimated. Reportedly, almost half of the unique spike-specific TCRs recognized epitopes lying outside the regions that are mutated in the B.1.351 and B.1.1.7 variants. After two AZD1222 doses, both the breadth and the depth of spike-specific TCRs were significantly higher than at day 0 and than in MenACWY recipients. Because no day 14 peak-response samples were available, the repertoires could be characterized only after the peak T cell response. Vaccine-associated CD4 TCRs spanned the whole spike protein, with dominant responses in regions 160-218 and 743-854.

Details on this clone: The clone's antigen remains unknown. Base qualities are not provided; no much larger clone lies one nucleotide away.

The CDR3 regions of human TCRbeta chains were analyzed by immunosequencing. As for the original processing: TCRs in the repertoires were matched against a reference library of SARS-CoV-2-specific TCRs that had been generated with the MIRA antigen-specificity platform. Breadth was defined as the fraction of unique TCRs that were SARS-CoV-2-associated, and depth was defined as the fraction of total T cells that were SARS-CoV-2-associated. Using the MIRA data, every spike-specific TCR was mapped to the spike region that the TCR reacted to and assigned to either a CD4 or a CD8 class. Log10-transformed breadth and depth values were compared by one-way ANOVA with Sidak's multiple comparisons tests. In its TCRdb copy, this immuneACCESS table keeps in-frame sequences only and misses some clones. Where compared with another copy, unresolved V genes explain less than half of these, and the others have no known cause. D and trimming come from the DNA, and the V and J calls and clone size come from that table. The sample table records roughly 140,000 clones; 85% to 90% of these occur just once. The ten largest account for roughly 1.7% of the sample.

The germline V gene provides CDR1 KGHSH and CDR2 LQKENI. From V the trimming removes 3 bases and from J it removes 7 bases, while the gene matches leave 5 bases of the junction unaccounted for. From cysteine to phenylalanine, the CDR3 is 15 amino acids long. Only CDR3 DNA is held: 45 bases, read in frame from base 1. The material was peripheral blood, obtained on day 0 of AZD1222 vaccination. In this chain, TRBV18 is recombined with TRBJ2-2, with TRBD2 identical over 10 junction bases. The sequence came from an adult in good health. The nucleotide sequence reads as follows: TGTGCCAGCTCACCCGATCTAGCGGGAGTCGGGGAGCTGTTTTTT. This translates into CASSPDLAGVGELFF.